One and the same sample provided the 16 T cell receptor beta chains below, sequenced in a study of T cells in Graves' hyperthyroidism and ophthalmopathy. Using RNA transcripts as the source, TCR beta CDR3 regions were amplified. Primed by the HTBI set, a first-round RT-PCR was run on the TCR CDR3. MiXCR, run by TCRdb on the multiplex PCR reads, gives a single entry per CDR3 protein. The table lists around 500,000 distinct CDR3 sequences, around 15% of them singletons. What was sequenced was blood. The source of these receptors is a woman aged 18 to 35 with Graves' hyperthyroidism.

This clonotype showed up many times. The CDR3 DNA is TGTGCCTGGAGTGGGGGGATGGAGCAGTTCTTC. This translates into CAWSGGMEQFF. The chain combines TRBV30 with TRBJ2-1; D possibly uses TRBD1 or TRBD2 (5 bases each). This CDR3 region has 11 residues. V was shortened by 1 base and J by 10 bases, with 8 bases between the two germline ends. Germline V gene data show CDR1 as GTSNPN and CDR2 as SVGIG (reference sequence).

The chain carries TRBV7-9 and TRBJ1-1; 12 bases agree with TRBD1. The length of the CDR3 is 16 residues. Germline assignment: CDR1 SEHNR and CDR2 FQNEAQ (reference sequence). V was pared by 6 bases and J by 0 bases, with 5 bases of the junction left unmatched. CDR3 in amino acids: CASRPGTGGLNTEAFF. Written as DNA, the CDR3 is TGTGCCAGCAGGCCCGGGACAGGGGGCTTGAACACTGAAGCTTTCTTT.

About this clonotype itself: A much larger clone lies one base from this, so it may be a read error. The chain couples TRBV2 to TRBJ1-1; weak D call: TRBD1 (5 bases). The CDR3 has 14 residues. Germline V gene sequence: CDR1 SNHLY, CDR2 FYNNEI. Trimming cost V 6 bases and J 9 bases, with 20 bases left between them. CDR3 sequence (DNA): TGTGCCAGCAGGGGGGTTAAGGGCAAGCCTCAAGCTTTCTTT. The encoded protein is CASRGVKGKPQAFF.

This rearrangement joins TRBV12-3 or TRBV12-4 to TRBJ2-3, with D perhaps assigned TRBD1 or TRBD2 (6 bases each). The length of the CDR3 is 15 residues. V dropped 3 bases and J dropped 4 bases, with 14 bases sitting between them. Written as DNA, the CDR3 is TGTGCCAGCAGTTTCGGCGGGACAAGATCAGATACGCAGTATTTT. Amino acids: CASSFGGTRSDTQYF.

The chain combines TRBV15 with TRBJ2-6, with 8 nucleotides matching TRBD1. Germline V gene lookup returns CDR1 LNHNV and CDR2 YYDKDF (reference sequence). The CDR3 is 19 amino acids. V lost 1 base, J lost 0 bases, and 8 bases stayed unmatched. In DNA, the CDR3 is TGTGCCACCAGCAGAGTACCGGGACAGGACCTCTCTGGGGCCAACGTCCTGACTTTC. This gives the protein CATSRVPGQDLSGANVLTF.

The rearrangement links TRBV2 to TRBJ2-5; 10 positions match TRBD2. Trimming removed 3 bases from V and 5 bases from J; junction bases left unmatched: 9. This CDR3 spans 16 amino acids. The V gene's germline CDR1 is SNHLY and CDR2 FYNNEI. This chain's CDR3 is CASSEWVTSGIETQYF. CDR3 in DNA: TGTGCCAGCAGTGAGTGGGTTACTAGCGGGATCGAGACCCAGTACTTC.

This clonotype was seen repeatedly, ten times or more. J is TRBJ2-1 and V is TRBV3-1, with D unresolved. Trimming removed 4 bases from V and 13 bases from J, with 17 bases in between. The germline V gene has CDR1 LGHDT and CDR2 YNNKEL (reference sequence). The CDR3 runs 13 residues. The CDR3 nucleotides are TGTGCCAGCAGCCCTGGTAAGCACCAGAACCAGTTCTTC. Protein product: CASSPGKHQNQFF.

This clonotype was observed a few times. This rearrangement joins TRBV18 to TRBJ2-7; the D gene is possibly TRBD2 (6 bases). The CDR3 runs 15 residues. CDR1 and CDR2 (germline): KGHSH, LQKENI. V lost 6 bases and J lost 2, with 17 bases in between. CDR3 loop: CASSPVRDSAYEQYF. CDR3 DNA sequence: TGTGCCAGCTCTCCCGTCCGGGACTCTGCCTACGAGCAGTACTTC.

This chain links TRBV7-3 with TRBJ2-1; 10 nucleotides line up with TRBD2. Germline CDR1 reads SGHTA; CDR2 reads FQGTGA. The CDR3 runs 15 residues. J was trimmed by 4 bases and V by 5 bases; bases with no gene match: 5. The CDR3 protein is CASSPKTSGYNEQFF. Here the CDR3 DNA reads TGTGCCAGCAGCCCCAAGACTAGCGGGTACAATGAGCAGTTCTTC.

This clonotype was detected many times. This chain joins TRBV10-3 and TRBJ1-2; no definite D call. The CDR3 spans 13 residues. Germline CDR1 reads ENHRY; CDR2 reads SYGVKD. Trimming removed 2 bases from V and 4 bases from J, with 8 bases in between. The CDR3 spells CAISENGPYGYTF. The DNA for the CDR3 is TGTGCCATCAGTGAGAACGGGCCCTATGGCTACACCTTC.

The chain combines TRBV28 with TRBJ2-7; D not certain. V was pared by 5 bases and J by 6 bases, with 14 bases between. CDR1 and CDR2 from the germline V gene are MDHEN and SYDVKM. The CDR3 is 13 amino acids. CDR3 protein: CASSPYTIGEQYF. DNA for the CDR3: TGTGCCAGCAGTCCCTACACTATAGGCGAGCAGTACTTC. The full variable domain, in which reference TRBV28 and TRBJ2-7 provide the parts outside the CDR3, is DVKVTQSSRYLVKRTGEKVFLECVQDMDHENMFWYRQDPGLGLRLIYFSYDVKMKEKGDIPEGYSVSREKKERFSLILESASTNQTSMYLCASSPYTIGEQYFGPGTRLTVT.

This clonotype was recorded a few times. V and J are TRBV20-1 and TRBJ2-1, with 7 bases identical to TRBD1. The CDR3 spans 14 residues. After removal of 0 bases from V and 7 bases from J, the junction contained 6 bases not matched to a gene. Germline values: CDR1 DFQATT, CDR2 SNEGSKA (reference sequence). CDR3 coding DNA: TGCAGTGCTAGAGATCGACAGGGCTGGAATGAGCAGTTCTTC. It encodes CSARDRQGWNEQFF.

This clonotype was seen more than once but under ten times. The rearrangement joins TRBV4-1 to TRBJ2-7; 11 bases are a match to TRBD2. Trimming cost V 4 bases and J 7 bases; bases outside gene matches: 3. Looked up from germline, CDR1 is MGHRA and CDR2 is YSYEKL. The CDR3 covers 13 residues. CDR3 sequence (DNA): TGCGCCAGCAGCCCGCTAGCGGGAGGAGAGCAGTACTTC. It yields the protein CASSPLAGGEQYF.

This clonotype was counted between two and nine times. This rearrangement joins TRBV6-1 to TRBJ2-1; 10 bases map to TRBD2. This CDR3 is 15 amino acids long. The germline V gene encodes CDR1 MNHNS and CDR2 SASEGT. After removal of 6 bases from V and 4 bases from J, the junction contained 6 bases not matched to a gene. DNA for the CDR3: TGTGCCAGCAGCTCTAGCGGGAGCACTTACAATGAGCAGTTCTTC. It encodes CASSSSGSTYNEQFF.

V and J are TRBV29-1 and TRBJ1-1, with TRBD1 identical over 7 bases. V shed 3 bases and J 3 bases; nucleotides not matched to a gene: 4. The CDR3 loop spans 13 amino acids. The germline CDR1 and CDR2 sequences are SQVTM and ANQGSEA. CDR3 DNA sequence: TGCAGCGTTGAGAGGGGGCGAGACACTGAAGCTTTCTTT. Its translation is CSVERGRDTEAFF.

This clonotype has a handful of counts. V gene TRBV30 combines with J gene TRBJ1-5; D not certain. This CDR3 region has 15 residues. Germline loops: CDR1 GTSNPN, CDR2 SVGIG (reference sequence). The V end lost 2 bases, the J end lost 0 bases, and 11 bases lay between the germline ends. CDR3 nucleotide sequence: TGTGCCTGGAGTTTCGGTGATTATAGCAATCAGCCCCAGCATTTT. As protein: CAWSFGDYSNQPQHF.